This TCR beta chain was identified during a study of cytomegalovirus exposure and HLA in healthy donors. Study-level results: CMV serostatus was the sole immune exposure information available. Later work showed greater clonal expansion in HLA-associated TCR beta chains than in equally common others.

Donors were nominally healthy when sampled, though unrecorded immune exposures were likely. The V end lost 1 base, the J end lost 0 bases, and 8 bases lay between the germline ends. The CDR3 has 15 residues. The germline V gene has CDR1 MNHEY and CDR2 SVGAGI. Note on this clone: Its antigen is as yet unknown.

The PCR made use of 60 Vbeta and 13 Jbeta primers. Clones were read by immunoSEQ multiplex PCR, and TCRdb kept only the in-frame ones, dropping some. Found here are tens of thousands of clones; the top ten clones hold roughly 2%. The TCR sequence derives from a woman aged 40-49 years in good health and CMV-seropositive. Sequencing was performed on PBMCs. This rearrangement joins TRBV6-5 to TRBJ2-3, with D perhaps TRBD1 (6 bases). The CDR3 reads CASSYLQGSTDTQYF. The DNA of the CDR3 is TGTGCCAGCAGTTACTTACAGGGTAGCACAGATACGCAGTATTTT.